The entry below describes one TCR beta chain. The sample comes from a study of blood T cell repertoires in COVID-19. Study-wide background: Specimens from acute and convalescent COVID-19 originated in the United States, Italy and Spain.

In the authors' workflow: Amplifying reference gene primers gave estimates of nucleated cell counts. The table came from immunoSEQ multiplex PCR; TCRdb's copy has only in-frame clones and leaves some out. V, J and clone size were drawn from that table, and D and trimming were deduced from the DNA. The profile shows some 80,000 clones, 91% of them singletons. CDR1 is SQVTM and CDR2 is ANQGSEA in the germline V gene. This CDR3 contains 15 residues. V shed 2 bases, J shed 9 bases, and the junction held 13 bases outside the gene matches. The V and J genes are TRBV29-1 and TRBJ2-1, with 7 bases matching TRBD1. This TCR derives from a man in his fifties with COVID-19, enrolled during active disease. Sequenced material: peripheral blood. CDR3 coding DNA: TGCAGCGTTGAAAGGGGGCCCCCCGGAGGTGGTGAGCAGTTCTTC. This translates into CSVERGPPGGGEQFF.